The text below deals with one T cell receptor beta chain. Authors' data handling: Amplification of reference gene primers provided the estimated nucleated cell counts. Data came from immunoSEQ multiplex PCR; TCRdb stores just in-frame clones and leaves some out. V, J and clone size are taken as reported in that table, and D and trimming were inferred from the DNA itself. The sample gives about 410,000 clones, about nine tenths of which show up once; approximately 1.5% is in the top ten. These data are taken from a study of blood T cell repertoires in COVID-19. Study-level background: Sources were T cells, B-cell-depleted T cells, or PBMCs; the material itself was cDNA or gDNA.

The CDR3 sequence is 12 residues long. In germline, CDR1 is MNHNY, CDR2 SVGAGI (reference sequence). The ends lost 6 bases at V and 5 bases at J; junction bases unmatched: 3. Enrolment of Seattle patients took place during active infection, and they were followed longitudinally. The sample taken for sequencing was peripheral blood. The V gene is TRBV6-6, the J gene TRBJ1-2; 7 nucleotides align to TRBD1. This TCR came from a woman in her forties with COVID-19, enrolled during active disease. CDR3 in amino acids: CASSQTGYGYTF. The CDR3 coding sequence is TGTGCCAGCAGCCAGACAGGGTATGGCTACACCTTC.